This TCR beta chain was observed in a study of neoadjuvant nivolumab and ipilimumab in lung cancer. Profiling relied on immunoSEQ multiplex PCR, and the TCRdb table lists in-frame clones only, not all of them. The sample yields under 35,000 clones, 90% seen once. Sample: peripheral blood, taken after neoadjuvant nivolumab, alone or with ipilimumab, at or shortly before surgery. The TCR was taken from an adult with non-small cell lung cancer.

CDR3 in DNA: TGTGCCAGCAGCACTGGGACTAGCGGGGGGGGCACAGATACGCAGTATTTT. The encoded protein is CASSTGTSGGGTDTQYF. This chain links TRBV7-2 with TRBJ2-3; 16 bases match TRBD2. Germline-derived CDR1 and CDR2 are SGHTA and FQGNSA. This CDR3 contains 17 residues. V trimming: 5 bases; J trimming: 1 base; junction bases outside the gene matches: 3.